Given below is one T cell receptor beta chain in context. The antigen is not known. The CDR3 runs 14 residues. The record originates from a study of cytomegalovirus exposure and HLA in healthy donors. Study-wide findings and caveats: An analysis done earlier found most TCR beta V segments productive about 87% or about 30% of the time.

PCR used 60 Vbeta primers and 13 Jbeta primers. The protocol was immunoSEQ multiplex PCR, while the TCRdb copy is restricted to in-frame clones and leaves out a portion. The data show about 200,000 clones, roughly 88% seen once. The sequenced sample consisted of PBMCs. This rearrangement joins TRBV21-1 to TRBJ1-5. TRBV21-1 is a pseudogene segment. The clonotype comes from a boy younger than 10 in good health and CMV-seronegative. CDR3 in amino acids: CASEEGESNQPQHF. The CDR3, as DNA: TGTGCCAGCGAGGAGGGCGAGAGCAATCAGCCCCAGCATTTT.